The rows below give T cell receptor beta chains drawn from one sample of a study of shared clonotypes between healthy human individuals. Profiling relied on immunoSEQ multiplex PCR, and the TCRdb table lists in-frame clones only, not all of them. Of 2 million to 2.5 million clones in the sample, around 93% were seen once. Specimen: naive CD8+ T cells from PBMCs. These receptors were collected from a man between 18 and 35 years old in good health. Some clones in this sample may be carry-over from other donors' samples. The CDR3 runs from the conserved cysteine through the conserved F or W. The listing skips clone size in some rows; elsewhere it reads once, few, many or a size class.

clone_size,j_call,v_call,cdr3_length,cdr3_aa
.,TRBJ2-5,TRBV29-1,14,CSVEPTGRVETQYF
.,TRBJ2-7,TRBV7-9,14,CASSLAGRSYEQYF
.,TRBJ2-1,TRBV29-1,17,CSVRDRVALAVYNEQFF
.,TRBJ2-3,TRBV2,15,CASRWTSGIKDTQYF
.,TRBJ1-1,TRBV6-5,14,CASSATRKNTEAFF
once,TRBJ2-3,TRBV6-5,15,CASSFYRDRADTQYF
few,TRBJ1-5,TRBV30,12,CAWFPRDQPQHF
.,TRBJ1-2,TRBV23-1,16,CASSHPTPGQDYGYTF
.,TRBJ2-7,TRBV7-9,14,CASSPRDTLYEQYF
few,TRBJ2-7,TRBV5-1,12,CASSLPGYEQYF
.,TRBJ1-1,TRBV7-3,17,CASSLSYPGQGTTEAFF
.,TRBJ2-5,TRBV9,15,CASSPSGAGQETQYF
once,TRBJ1-3,TRBV28,14,CASRPRDSGNTIYF
.,TRBJ2-3,TRBV28,16,CASTSLTAGVPDTQYF
.,TRBJ2-1,TRBV27,12,CASNGPGRPPFF
.,TRBJ2-1,TRBV27,12,CASSLWLGEQFF
.,TRBJ2-7,TRBV6-5,15,CASRPPGRGRNEQYF
.,TRBJ1-4,TRBV27,16,CASSLGPGAGREKLFF
.,TRBJ2-7,TRBV27,16,CASSSFSGSLTYEQYF
.,TRBJ1-5,TRBV7-9,12,CASSKTDQPQHF
once,TRBJ1-2,TRBV6-5,14,CASSYRDRVHGYTF
.,TRBJ1-2,TRBV5-1,16,CASSFLGDFLNYGYTF
.,TRBJ2-7,TRBV5-8,15,CASSLTGALVHEQYF